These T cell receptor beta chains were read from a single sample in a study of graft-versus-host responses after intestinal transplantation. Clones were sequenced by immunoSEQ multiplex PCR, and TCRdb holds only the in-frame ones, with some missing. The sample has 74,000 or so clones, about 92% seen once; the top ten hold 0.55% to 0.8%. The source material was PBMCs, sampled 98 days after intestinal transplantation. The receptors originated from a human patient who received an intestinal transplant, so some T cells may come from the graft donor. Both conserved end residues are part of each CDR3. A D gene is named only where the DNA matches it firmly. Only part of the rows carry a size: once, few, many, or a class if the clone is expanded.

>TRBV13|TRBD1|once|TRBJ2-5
TGTGCCAGCAGCTGGGGACAGGGAGATGTTGGGACCGACGGGGAGACCCAGTACTTC
CASSWGQGDVGTDGETQYF
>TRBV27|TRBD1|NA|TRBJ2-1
TGTGCCAGCAGTCAAAGGGACGTAGGGGGCCGGAGCGATGAGCAGTTCTTC
CASSQRDVGGRSDEQFF
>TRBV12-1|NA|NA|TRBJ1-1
TGTGCCAGCAGCTTACAGGGGAACACTGAAGCTTTCTTT
CASSLQGNTEAFF
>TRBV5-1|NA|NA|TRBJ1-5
TGCGCCAGCAGCTTGAACAGGGATAAAGGCAATCAGCCCCAGCATTTT
CASSLNRDKGNQPQHF
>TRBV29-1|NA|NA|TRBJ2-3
TGCAGCGTTCGCGACATCGGCACAGATACGCAGTATTTT
CSVRDIGTDTQYF
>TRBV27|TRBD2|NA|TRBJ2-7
TGTGCCATCTGTATACCCGGGATAGCGGGGACCTCCTACGAGCAGTACTTC
CAICIPGIAGTSYEQYF
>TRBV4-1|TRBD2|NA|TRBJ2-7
TGCGCCCCACCGGCGGGAGGGGCCTACGAGCAGTACTTC
CAPPAGGAYEQYF
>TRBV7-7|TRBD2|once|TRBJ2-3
TGTGCTAGCAGCGCTAGCGGGAGTCAAGATACGCAGTATTTT
CASSASGSQDTQYF
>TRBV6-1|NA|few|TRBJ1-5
TGTGCCAGCAGTGAAAGGTACAATCAGCCCCAGCATTTT
CASSERYNQPQHF
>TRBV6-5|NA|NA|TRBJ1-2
TGTGCCAGCAGTGATGTACAGGGAATCTATGGCTACACCTTC
CASSDVQGIYGYTF
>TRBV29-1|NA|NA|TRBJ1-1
TGCAGCGTTCAGGACGTCTGGGGGACTGAAGCTTTCTTT
CSVQDVWGTEAFF
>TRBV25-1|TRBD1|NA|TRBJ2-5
TGTGCCAGCAGTCAGGGGGCCTTAGAGACCCAGTACTTC
CASSQGALETQYF
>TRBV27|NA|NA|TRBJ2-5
TGTGCCAGCAGTTTAAGAGAGGAAGAGACCCAGTACTTC
CASSLREEETQYF
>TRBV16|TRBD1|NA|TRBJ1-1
TGTGCCAGCAGCCAGGGACAGAAGAACACTGAAGCTTTCTTT
CASSQGQKNTEAFF
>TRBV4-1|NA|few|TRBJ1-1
TGCGCCAGCAGCCAACCTGACAGTCACACTGAAGCTTTCTTT
CASSQPDSHTEAFF
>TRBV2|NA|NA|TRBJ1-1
TGTGCCAGCATCTACAGGGCTCAGAACACTGAAGCTTTCTTT
CASIYRAQNTEAFF
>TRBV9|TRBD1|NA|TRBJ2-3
TGTGCCAGCAGTGACAGGGCTAGCACAGATACGCAGTATTTT
CASSDRASTDTQYF
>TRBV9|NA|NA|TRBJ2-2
TGTGCCAGCAGCGTAGGCGAGAACACCGGGGAGCTGTTTTTT
CASSVGENTGELFF
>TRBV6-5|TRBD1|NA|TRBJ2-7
TGTGCCAGCAGTGAAGTGGGACAGTCCTACGAGCAGTACTTC
CASSEVGQSYEQYF
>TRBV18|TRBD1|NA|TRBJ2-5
TGTGCCAGCTCACGAACAGGGGAGGAGACCCAGTACTTC
CASSRTGEETQYF
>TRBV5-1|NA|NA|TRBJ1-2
TGCGCCAGCAGCTTGGATGGGGCTACTAACTATGGCTACACCTTC
CASSLDGATNYGYTF
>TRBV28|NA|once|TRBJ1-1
TGTGCCAGCAGTTTAATTCATGGGGGGAACACTGAAGCTTTCTTT
CASSLIHGGNTEAFF
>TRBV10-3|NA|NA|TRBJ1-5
TGTGCCATCAGTGAGGAGGAGTCATATAGCAATCAGCCCCAGCATTTT
CAISEEESYSNQPQHF
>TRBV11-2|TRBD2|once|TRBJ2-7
TGTGCCAGCAGCTTAGGGCCCAGCGGGGGCGGGGACTACGAGCAGTACTTC
CASSLGPSGGGDYEQYF
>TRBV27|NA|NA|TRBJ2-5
TGTGCCAGCGGCTACGGGTTCCAAGAGACCCAGTACTTC
CASGYGFQETQYF
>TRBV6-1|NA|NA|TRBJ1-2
TGTGCCACCGGCGGTTTGTCTGGCTACACCTTC
CATGGLSGYTF
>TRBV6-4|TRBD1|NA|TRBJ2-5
TGTGCCAGCAGCCCGACAGGGGGGCAAGAGACCCAGTACTTC
CASSPTGGQETQYF
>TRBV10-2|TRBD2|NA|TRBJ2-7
TGCGCCAGCGGGCTAGCGGTCTACGAGCAGTACTTC
CASGLAVYEQYF
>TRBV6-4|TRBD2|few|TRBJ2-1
TGTGCCAGCAGTGACGGGTTAGCGGGAGGTAATGAGCAGTTCTTC
CASSDGLAGGNEQFF
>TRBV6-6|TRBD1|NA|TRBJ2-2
TGTGCCAGCAGTCAGGGGGCGAACACCGGGGAGCTGTTTTTT
CASSQGANTGELFF
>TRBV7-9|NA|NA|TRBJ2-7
TGTGCCAGCAGCTTGGAGGGACCTTACGAGCAGTACTTC
CASSLEGPYEQYF
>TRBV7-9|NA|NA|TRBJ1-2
TGTGCCAGCAGCTTAGGGGCATGGGGGTCTGGCTACACCTTC
CASSLGAWGSGYTF
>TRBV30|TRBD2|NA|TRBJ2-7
TGTGCCTGGCACCGAGGTAGCGGGAGGGCCAAGGGCTACGAGCAGTACTTC
CAWHRGSGRAKGYEQYF
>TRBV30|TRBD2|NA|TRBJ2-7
TGTGCCTGGAGCCAGGGACTAGCGGGCTACAGCTCCTACGAGCAGTACTTC
CAWSQGLAGYSSYEQYF
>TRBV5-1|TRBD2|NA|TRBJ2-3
TGCGCCAGCAGCCGGCAGCGGGATCCCTTGGGGGATACGCAGTATTTT
CASSRQRDPLGDTQYF
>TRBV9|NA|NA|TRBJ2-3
TGTGCCAGCAGCGTAGCCGAACGTACAGATACGCAGTATTTT
CASSVAERTDTQYF
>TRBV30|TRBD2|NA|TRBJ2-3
TGTGCCTGGAGTGTAAAGGTGACTAGCGTAGATACGCAGTATTTT
CAWSVKVTSVDTQYF
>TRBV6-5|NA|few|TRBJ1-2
TGTGCCAGCAGTTACGGTCGGGGCTATAGGTTTGGCTACACCTTC
CASSYGRGYRFGYTF
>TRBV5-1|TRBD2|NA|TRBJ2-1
TGCGCCAGCAGCTTGGAGGGACTAGACAATGAGCAGTTCTTC
CASSLEGLDNEQFF
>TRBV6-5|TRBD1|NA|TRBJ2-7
TGTGCCAGCAGGCGGGACAGGAGCTCCTACGAGCAGTACTTC
CASRRDRSSYEQYF
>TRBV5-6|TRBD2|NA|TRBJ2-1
TGTGCCAGCAGCCGTCGAGCTAGCGGGGGGGCCACCAATGAGCAGTTCTTC
CASSRRASGGATNEQFF
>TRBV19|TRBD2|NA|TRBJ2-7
TGTGCCAGTAGTCCACTTGGGGGACTAGCGGGCTCTCGCTCCTACGAGCAGTACTTC
CASSPLGGLAGSRSYEQYF
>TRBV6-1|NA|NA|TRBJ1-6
TGTGCCAGCAGTGGGGGACCCTTCGATTCACCCCTCCACTTT
CASSGGPFDSPLHF
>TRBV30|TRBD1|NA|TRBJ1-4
TGTGCCTGGAGTCCAGTCCAGGGGGAACTGTTTTTT
CAWSPVQGELFF